The clone carrying this T cell receptor beta chain was observed once. Its matching antigen is unknown. This sample is part of a study of T cell responses to AZD1222 COVID-19 vaccine. This table comes from immunoSEQ multiplex PCR, and its TCRdb copy is limited to in-frame clones, with some not included. This table holds more than 100,000 clones, about 90% found once. Study results and limitations: Nearly half of spike-specific TCRs reportedly go after variant regions that carry no mutations.

V shed 4 bases and J shed 4 bases, with 13 bases lying between them. Germline V gene sequence: CDR1 MNHEY, CDR2 SMNVEV (reference sequence). CDR3 length: 14 residues. The TCR sequence derives from an adult in good health. Sequenced material: peripheral blood, taken on day 0 of AZD1222 vaccination. J is TRBJ1-2 and V is TRBV27; D gene uncertain. This chain's CDR3 is CASSSRRTAYGYTF. The CDR3, as DNA: TGTGCCAGCAGTTCCCGACGGACGGCCTATGGCTACACCTTC.